These T cell receptor beta chains were read from a single sample in a study of T cell repertoires in cytomegalovirus infection. TCRdb re-called the reads through MiXCR, storing one row per CDR3 protein. The repertoire holds about 180,000 distinct CDR3 sequences, with about 18% as singletons. The sample taken for sequencing was CD8+ T cells from PBMCs. The source is a human donor in good health (CMV status not recorded). Some clones in this sample may be carry-over from other donors' samples. Each CDR3 is given with its conserved first and last residue. The D gene is left open where the match is weak. Not every row has a clone size; where given, it reads once, few, many or a size class.

clone size	V gene	CDR3 length	D gene	J gene	CDR3 DNA	CDR3 protein
-	TRBV12-3/TRBV12-4	11	-	TRBJ2-2	TGTGCCAGCTGGACGGCCGGGGAGCTGTTTTTT	CASWTAGELFF
few	TRBV11-1	13	-	TRBJ1-1	TGTGCCAGCAGCTCACCCCCGAACACTGAAGCTTTCTTT	CASSSPPNTEAFF
-	TRBV7-6	18	-	TRBJ1-1	TGTGCCAGCAGCTTATATCACCAGGGGAAGGGAATGAACACTGAAGCTTTCTTT	CASSLYHQGKGMNTEAFF
few	TRBV7-9	16	-	TRBJ2-7	TGTGCCAGCAGCTCAGAGGGGTTTGGGCCTAAGGACGAGCAGTACTTC	CASSSEGFGPKDEQYF
-	TRBV7-8	16	TRBD2	TRBJ2-3	TGTGCCAGCAGCTTTGGAGAGCGGGGGGTCACAGATACGCAGTATTTT	CASSFGERGVTDTQYF
-	TRBV7-6	15	-	TRBJ2-1	TGTGCCAGCAGCTCCAGGGGGGGCTCCTACAATGAGCAGTTCTTC	CASSSRGGSYNEQFF
-	TRBV6-2/TRBV6-3	15	-	TRBJ1-5	TGTGCCAGCAGTTACTCGATCAGCCGCATTCAGCCCCAGCATTTT	CASSYSISRIQPQHF
few	TRBV20-1	15	-	TRBJ2-7	TGCAGTTCCCGTGGGTCCGGCCACCAACCCTACGAGCAGTACTTC	CSSRGSGHQPYEQYF
-	TRBV14	12	-	TRBJ2-7	TGTGCCAGCAGCCCTGCGCACTACGAGCAGTACTTC	CASSPAHYEQYF
few	TRBV6-2/TRBV6-3	12	-	TRBJ2-7	TGTGCCAGCAGTAAAGACATCTACGAGCAGTACTTC	CASSKDIYEQYF
few	TRBV20-1	15	TRBD1	TRBJ1-5	TGCAGTGCTAGAGTGAGCAGGGGGATCAATCAGCCCCAGCATTTT	CSARVSRGINQPQHF
few	TRBV19	13	-	TRBJ1-2	TGTGCCAGTAGTATTGAACCGCATACCAGCTACACCTTC	CASSIEPHTSYTF
few	TRBV12-3/TRBV12-4	12	-	TRBJ2-7	TGTGCCAGCACCCTTGGTCGAGTCGAGCAGTACTTC	CASTLGRVEQYF
few	TRBV2	15	-	TRBJ2-7	TGTGCCAGCAGTGAAACAGCCGGAGGCCTCTACGAGCAGTACTTC	CASSETAGGLYEQYF